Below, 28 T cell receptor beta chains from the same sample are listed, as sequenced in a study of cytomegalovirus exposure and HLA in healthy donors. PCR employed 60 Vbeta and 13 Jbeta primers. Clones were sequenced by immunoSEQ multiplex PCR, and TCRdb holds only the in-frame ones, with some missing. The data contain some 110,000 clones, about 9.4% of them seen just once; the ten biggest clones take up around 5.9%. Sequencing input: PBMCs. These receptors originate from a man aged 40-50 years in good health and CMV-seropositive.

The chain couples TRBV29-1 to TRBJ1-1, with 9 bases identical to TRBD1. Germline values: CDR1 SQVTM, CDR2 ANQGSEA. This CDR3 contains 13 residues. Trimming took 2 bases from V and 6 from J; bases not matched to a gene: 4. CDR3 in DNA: TGCAGCGTTGAAAACAGGGGGCAGTCTGAAGCTTTCTTT. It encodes CSVENRGQSEAFF.

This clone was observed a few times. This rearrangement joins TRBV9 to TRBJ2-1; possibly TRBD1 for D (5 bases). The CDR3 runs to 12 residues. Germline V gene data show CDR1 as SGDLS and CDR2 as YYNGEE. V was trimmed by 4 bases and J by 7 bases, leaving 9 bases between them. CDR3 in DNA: TGTGCCAGCAGCCAGACAGAAAATGAGCAGTTCTTC. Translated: CASSQTENEQFF. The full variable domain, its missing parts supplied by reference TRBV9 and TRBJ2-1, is DSGVTQTPKHLITATGQRVTLRCSPRSGDLSVYWYQQSLDQGLQFLIQYYNGEERAKGNILERFSAQQFPDLHSELNLSSLELGDSALYFCASSQTENEQFFGPGTRLTVL.

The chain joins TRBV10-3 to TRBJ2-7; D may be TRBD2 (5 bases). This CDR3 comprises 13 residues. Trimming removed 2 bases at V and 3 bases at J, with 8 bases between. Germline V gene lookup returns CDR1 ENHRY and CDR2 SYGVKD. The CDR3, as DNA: TGTGCCATCAGTGAGGCGGGTATCTACGAGCAGTACTTC. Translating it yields CAISEAGIYEQYF.

CDR3 loop: CAISESGTEAYEQYF. The CDR3 nucleotides read TGTGCCATCAGTGAGTCGGGGACAGAGGCCTACGAGCAGTACTTC. The chain carries TRBV10-3 and TRBJ2-5, with TRBD1 identical over 7 bases. With the DNA end fitting TRBJ2-7 better, the J assignment may be wrong. The CDR3 totals 15 residues. Germline V lookup: CDR1 ENHRY, CDR2 SYGVKD.

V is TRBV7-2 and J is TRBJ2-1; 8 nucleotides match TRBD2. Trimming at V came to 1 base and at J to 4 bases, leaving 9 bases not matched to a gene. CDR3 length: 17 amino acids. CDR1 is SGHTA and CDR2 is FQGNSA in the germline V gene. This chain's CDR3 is CASSLGGTRGVYNEQFF. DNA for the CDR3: TGTGCCAGCAGCTTAGGGGGGACTAGGGGGGTATACAATGAGCAGTTCTTC.

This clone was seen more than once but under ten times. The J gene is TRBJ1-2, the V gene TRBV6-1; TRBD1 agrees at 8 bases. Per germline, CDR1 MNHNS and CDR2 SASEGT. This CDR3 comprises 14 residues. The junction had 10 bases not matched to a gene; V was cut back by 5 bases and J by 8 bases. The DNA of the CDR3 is TGTGCCAGCAGTTCCTTACAGGGGGGCGGCGGCTACACCTTC. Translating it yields CASSSLQGGGGYTF.

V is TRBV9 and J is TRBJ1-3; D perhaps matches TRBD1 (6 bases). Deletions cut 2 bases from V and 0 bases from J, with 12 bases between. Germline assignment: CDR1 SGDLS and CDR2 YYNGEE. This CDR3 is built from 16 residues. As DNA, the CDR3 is TGTGCCAGCAGCGTTGGACAGCACTTCTCTGGAAACACCATATATTTT. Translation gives CASSVGQHFSGNTIYF. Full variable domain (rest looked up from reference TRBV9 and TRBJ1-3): DSGVTQTPKHLITATGQRVTLRCSPRSGDLSVYWYQQSLDQGLQFLIQYYNGEERAKGNILERFSAQQFPDLHSELNLSSLELGDSALYFCASSVGQHFSGNTIYFGEGSWLTVV.

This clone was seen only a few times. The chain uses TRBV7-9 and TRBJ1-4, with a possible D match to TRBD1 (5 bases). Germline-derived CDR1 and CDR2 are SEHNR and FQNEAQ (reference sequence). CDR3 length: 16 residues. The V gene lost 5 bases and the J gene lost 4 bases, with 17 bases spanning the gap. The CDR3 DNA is TGTGCCAGCAGCCCGACAGCTCTCGTCGATAATGAAAAACTGTTTTTT. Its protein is CASSPTALVDNEKLFF.

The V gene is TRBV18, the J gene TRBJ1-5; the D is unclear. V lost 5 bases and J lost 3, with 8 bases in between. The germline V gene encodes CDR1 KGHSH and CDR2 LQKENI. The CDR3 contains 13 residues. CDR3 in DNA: TGTGCCAGCTCAGAGGCCTTCAATCAGCCCCAGCATTTT. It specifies CASSEAFNQPQHF.

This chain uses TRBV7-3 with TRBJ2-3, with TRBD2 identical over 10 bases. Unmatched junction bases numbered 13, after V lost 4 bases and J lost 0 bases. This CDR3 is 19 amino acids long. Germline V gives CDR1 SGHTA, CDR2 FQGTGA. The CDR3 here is CASSSHWGSGRNSTDTQYF. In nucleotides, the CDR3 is TGTGCCAGCAGCTCACACTGGGGTAGCGGGAGGAATAGCACAGATACGCAGTATTTT.

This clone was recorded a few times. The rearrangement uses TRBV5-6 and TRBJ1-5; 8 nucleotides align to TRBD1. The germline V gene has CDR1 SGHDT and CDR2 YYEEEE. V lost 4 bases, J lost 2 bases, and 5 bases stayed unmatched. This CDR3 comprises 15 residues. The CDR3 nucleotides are TGTGCCAGCAGCCGCACAGGGGGAGGCAATCAGCCCCAGCATTTT. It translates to CASSRTGGGNQPQHF.

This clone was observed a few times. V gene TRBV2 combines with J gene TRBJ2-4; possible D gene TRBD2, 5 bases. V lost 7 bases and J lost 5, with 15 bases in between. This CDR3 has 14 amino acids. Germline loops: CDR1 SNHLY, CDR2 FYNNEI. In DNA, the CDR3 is TGTGCCAGCACTTCCGAGGGCGGAGAAAACATTCAGTACTTC. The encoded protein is CASTSEGGENIQYF. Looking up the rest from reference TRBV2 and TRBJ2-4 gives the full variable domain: EPEVTQTPSHQVTQMGQEVILRCVPISNHLYFYWYRQILGQKVEFLVSFYNNEISEKSEIFDDQFSVERPDGSNFTLKIRSTKLEDSAMYFCASTSEGGENIQYFGAGTRLSVL.

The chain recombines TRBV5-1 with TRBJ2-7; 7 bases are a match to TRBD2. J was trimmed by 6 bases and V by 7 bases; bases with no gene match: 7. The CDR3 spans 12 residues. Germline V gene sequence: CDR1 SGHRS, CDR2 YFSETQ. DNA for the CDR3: TGCGCCAGCGGCCCTGGGGGGGGCGAGCAGTACTTC. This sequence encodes CASGPGGGEQYF.

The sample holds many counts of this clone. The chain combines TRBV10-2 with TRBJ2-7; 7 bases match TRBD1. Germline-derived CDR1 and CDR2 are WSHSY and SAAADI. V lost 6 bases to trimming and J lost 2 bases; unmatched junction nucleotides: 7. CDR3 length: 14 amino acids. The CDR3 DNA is TGCGCCAGCAGGGCCGGGACAGCAGCCTACGAGCAGTACTTC. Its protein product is CASRAGTAAYEQYF.

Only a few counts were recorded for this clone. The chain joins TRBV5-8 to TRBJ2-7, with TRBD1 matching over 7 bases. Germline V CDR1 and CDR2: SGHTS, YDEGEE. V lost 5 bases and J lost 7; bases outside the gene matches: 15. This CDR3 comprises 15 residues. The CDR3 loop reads CASRGVGQGVGEQYF. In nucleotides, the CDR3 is TGTGCCAGCAGGGGAGTCGGGCAGGGGGTTGGGGAGCAGTACTTC.

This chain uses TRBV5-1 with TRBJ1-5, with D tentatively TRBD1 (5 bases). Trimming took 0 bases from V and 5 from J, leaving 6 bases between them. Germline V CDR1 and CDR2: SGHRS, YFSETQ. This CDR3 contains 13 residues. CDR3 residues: CASSLGGDQPQHF. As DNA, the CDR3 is TGCGCCAGCAGCTTGGGGGGGGATCAGCCCCAGCATTTT. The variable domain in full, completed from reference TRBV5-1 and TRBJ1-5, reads KAGVTQTPRYLIKTRGQQVTLSCSPISGHRSVSWYQQTPGQGLQFLFEYFSETQRNKGNFPGRFSGRQFSNSRSEMNVSTLELGDSALYLCASSLGGDQPQHFGDGTRLSIL.

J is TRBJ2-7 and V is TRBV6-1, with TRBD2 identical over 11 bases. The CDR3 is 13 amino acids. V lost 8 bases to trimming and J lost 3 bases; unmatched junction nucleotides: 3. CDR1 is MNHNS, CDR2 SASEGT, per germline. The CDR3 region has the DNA TGTGCCAGCGTCACTAGCGGGAGCTACGAGCAGTACTTC. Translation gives CASVTSGSYEQYF.

CDR3 nucleotide sequence: TGTGCCAGTAGTGAGACAGGGCGAGGCAATCAGCCCCAGCATTTT. As protein: CASSETGRGNQPQHF. V gene TRBV19 combines with J gene TRBJ1-5, with 7 nucleotides matching TRBD1. The CDR3 runs to 15 residues. J was trimmed by 2 bases and V by 5 bases; bases with no gene match: 6. Germline CDR1 LNHDA, CDR2 SQIVND (reference sequence).

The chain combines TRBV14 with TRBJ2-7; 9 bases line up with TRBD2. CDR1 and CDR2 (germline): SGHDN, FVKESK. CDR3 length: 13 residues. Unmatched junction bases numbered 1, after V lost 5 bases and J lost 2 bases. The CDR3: CASSAGGPYEQYF. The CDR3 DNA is TGTGCCAGCAGCGCGGGAGGGCCCTACGAGCAGTACTTC.

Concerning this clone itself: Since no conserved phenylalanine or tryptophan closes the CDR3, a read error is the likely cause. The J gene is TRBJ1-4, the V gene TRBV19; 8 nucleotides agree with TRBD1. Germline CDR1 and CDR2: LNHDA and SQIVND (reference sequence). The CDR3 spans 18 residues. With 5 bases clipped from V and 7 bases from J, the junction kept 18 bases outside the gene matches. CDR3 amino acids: CASSGRRDRNPEGEKLFL. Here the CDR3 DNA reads TGTGCCAGTAGTGGACGCCGGGACAGGAATCCCGAAGGTGAAAAACTGTTTCTT.

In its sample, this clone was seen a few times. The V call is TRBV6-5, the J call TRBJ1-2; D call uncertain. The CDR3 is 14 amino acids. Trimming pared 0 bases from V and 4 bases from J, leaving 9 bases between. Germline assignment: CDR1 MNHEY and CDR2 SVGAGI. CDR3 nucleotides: TGTGCCAGCAGTTACTCGGAGCCCGCCTATGGCTACACCTTC. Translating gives CASSYSEPAYGYTF.

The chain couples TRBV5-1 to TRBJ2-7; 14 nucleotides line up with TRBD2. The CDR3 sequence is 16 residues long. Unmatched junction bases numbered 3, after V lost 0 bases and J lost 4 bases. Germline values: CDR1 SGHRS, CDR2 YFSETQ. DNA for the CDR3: TGCGCCAGCAGCTTGGAGGGACTAGCGGGAGATTACGAGCAGTACTTC. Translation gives CASSLEGLAGDYEQYF.

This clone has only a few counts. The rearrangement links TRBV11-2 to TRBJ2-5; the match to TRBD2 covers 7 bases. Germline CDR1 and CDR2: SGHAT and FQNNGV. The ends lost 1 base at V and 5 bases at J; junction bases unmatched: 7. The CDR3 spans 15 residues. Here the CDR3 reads CASSLGSAGRETQYF. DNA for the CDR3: TGTGCCAGCAGCTTAGGGTCGGCCGGGAGGGAGACCCAGTACTTC.

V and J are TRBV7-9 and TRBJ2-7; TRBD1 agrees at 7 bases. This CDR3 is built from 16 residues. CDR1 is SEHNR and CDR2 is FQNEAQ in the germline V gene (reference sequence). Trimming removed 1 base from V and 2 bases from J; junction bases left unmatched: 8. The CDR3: CASSLDPRDSTYEQYF. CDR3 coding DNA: TGTGCCAGCAGCTTAGATCCCCGGGACAGCACCTACGAGCAGTACTTC.

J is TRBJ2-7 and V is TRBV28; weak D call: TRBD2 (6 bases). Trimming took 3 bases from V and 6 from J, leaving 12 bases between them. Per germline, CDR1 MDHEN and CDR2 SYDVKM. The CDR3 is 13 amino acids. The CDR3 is CASSLGGESEQYF. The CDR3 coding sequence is TGTGCCAGCAGTTTGGGAGGAGAGAGCGAGCAGTACTTC. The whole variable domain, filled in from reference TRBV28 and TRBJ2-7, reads DVKVTQSSRYLVKRTGEKVFLECVQDMDHENMFWYRQDPGLGLRLIYFSYDVKMKEKGDIPEGYSVSREKKERFSLILESASTNQTSMYLCASSLGGESEQYFGPGTRLTVT.

CDR3 region: CASSPLAGADYEQYF. The CDR3, as DNA: TGTGCCAGCAGTCCGCTAGCGGGAGCCGACTACGAGCAGTACTTC. This sequence joins TRBV7-3 and TRBJ2-7; 10 nucleotides line up with TRBD2. The germline V gene encodes CDR1 SGHTA and CDR2 FQGTGA. The V and J ends lost 6 bases and 3 bases, in that order; junction bases with no gene match: 8. This CDR3 has 15 residues.

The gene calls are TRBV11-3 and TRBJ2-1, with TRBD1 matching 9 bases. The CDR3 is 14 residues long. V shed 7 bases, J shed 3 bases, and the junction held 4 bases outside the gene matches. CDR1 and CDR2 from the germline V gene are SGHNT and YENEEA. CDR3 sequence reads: CASTLGQGYNEQFF. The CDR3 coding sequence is TGTGCCAGCACTCTGGGACAGGGCTACAATGAGCAGTTCTTC.

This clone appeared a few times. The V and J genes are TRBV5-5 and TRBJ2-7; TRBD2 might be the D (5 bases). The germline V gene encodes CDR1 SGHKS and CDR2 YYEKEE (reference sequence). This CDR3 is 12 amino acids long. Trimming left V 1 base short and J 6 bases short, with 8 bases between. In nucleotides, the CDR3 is TGTGCCAGCAGCTTGACGGGGTTCGAGCAGTACTTC. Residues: CASSLTGFEQYF.